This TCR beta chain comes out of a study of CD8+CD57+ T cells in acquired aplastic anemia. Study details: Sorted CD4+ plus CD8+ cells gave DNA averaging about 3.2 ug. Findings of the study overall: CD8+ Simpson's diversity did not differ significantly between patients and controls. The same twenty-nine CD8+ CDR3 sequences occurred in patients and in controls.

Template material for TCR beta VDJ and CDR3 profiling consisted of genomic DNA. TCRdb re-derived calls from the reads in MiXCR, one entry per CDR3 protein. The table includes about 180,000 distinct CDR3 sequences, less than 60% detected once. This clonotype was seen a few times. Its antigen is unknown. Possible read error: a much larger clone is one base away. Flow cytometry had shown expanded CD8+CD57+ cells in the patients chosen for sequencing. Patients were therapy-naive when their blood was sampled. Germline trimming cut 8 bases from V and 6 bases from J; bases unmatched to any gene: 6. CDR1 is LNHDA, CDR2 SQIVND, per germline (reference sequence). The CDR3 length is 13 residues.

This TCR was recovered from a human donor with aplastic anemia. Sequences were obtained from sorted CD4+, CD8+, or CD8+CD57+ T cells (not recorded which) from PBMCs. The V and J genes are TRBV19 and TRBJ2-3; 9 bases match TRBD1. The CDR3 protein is CASGSGQGDTQYF. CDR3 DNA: TGTGCCAGTGGGAGCGGACAGGGGGATACGCAGTATTTT.